The source of this TCR beta chain is a study of response to subunit inactivated influenza vaccine. Study-wide findings and caveats: Researchers suggested that each seasonal influenza vaccination recruits few new T cells.

The CDR3 has 14 residues. Losses at the gene ends were 2 bases for V and 3 bases for J; bases not matched to a gene: 3. CDR1 is KGHSH, CDR2 LQKENI, per germline. TCRdb reprocessed the RT-PCR reads via MiXCR and lists one record per CDR3 protein. Seen here are 500,000 to 600,000 distinct CDR3 sequences, more than 15% observed once, and the top ten hold roughly 3.1%. This clonotype was found many times. As yet, its antigen is unknown. Sample: CD4+ T cells sorted from PBMCs, taken roughly 24 months after vaccination. The sequence came from a man between 50 and 75 years old who received an inactivated influenza vaccine. This chain links TRBV18 with TRBJ1-1; TRBD1 aligns across 7 bases. The CDR3 DNA follows: TGTGCCAGCTCACCAAGCAGGGGGGACACTGAAGCTTTCTTT. Protein: CASSPSRGDTEAFF. Looking up the rest from reference TRBV18 and TRBJ1-1 gives the full variable domain: NAGVMQNPRHLVRRRGQEARLRCSPMKGHSHVYWYRQLPEEGLKFMVYLQKENIIDESGMPKERFSAEFPKEGPSILRIQQVVRGDSAAYFCASSPSRGDTEAFFGQGTRLTVV.